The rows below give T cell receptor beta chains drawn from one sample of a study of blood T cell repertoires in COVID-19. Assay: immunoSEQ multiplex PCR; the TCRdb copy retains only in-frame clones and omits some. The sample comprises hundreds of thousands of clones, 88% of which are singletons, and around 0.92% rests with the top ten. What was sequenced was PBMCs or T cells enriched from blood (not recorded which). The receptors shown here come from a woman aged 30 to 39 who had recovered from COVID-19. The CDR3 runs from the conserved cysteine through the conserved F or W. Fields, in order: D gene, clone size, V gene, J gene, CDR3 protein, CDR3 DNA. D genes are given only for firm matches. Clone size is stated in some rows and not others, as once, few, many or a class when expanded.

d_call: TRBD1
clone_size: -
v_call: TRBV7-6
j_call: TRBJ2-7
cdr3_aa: CASSPLTGAYEQYF
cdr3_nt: TGTGCCAGCAGCCCTCTTACAGGGGCCTACGAGCAGTACTTC

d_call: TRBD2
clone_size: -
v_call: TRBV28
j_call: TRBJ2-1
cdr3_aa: CASQPQRGTYNEQFF
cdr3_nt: TGTGCCAGCCAACCCCAGCGGGGAACCTACAATGAGCAGTTCTTC

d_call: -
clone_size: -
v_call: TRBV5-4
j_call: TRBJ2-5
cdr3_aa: CASGRQGPETQYF
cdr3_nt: TGTGCCAGCGGTAGGCAGGGCCCAGAGACCCAGTACTTC

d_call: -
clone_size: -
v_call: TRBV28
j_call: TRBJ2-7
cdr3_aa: CASSLTGYEQYF
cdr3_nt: TGTGCCAGCAGTTTGACGGGCTACGAGCAGTACTTC

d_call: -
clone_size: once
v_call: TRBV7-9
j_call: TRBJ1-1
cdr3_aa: CASSAQEGTEAFF
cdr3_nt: TGTGCCAGCAGCGCACAGGAGGGCACTGAAGCTTTCTTT

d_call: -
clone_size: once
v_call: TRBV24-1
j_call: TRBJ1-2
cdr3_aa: CATSDRTEHGYTF
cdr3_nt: TGTGCCACCAGTGATCGGACAGAACATGGCTACACCTTC

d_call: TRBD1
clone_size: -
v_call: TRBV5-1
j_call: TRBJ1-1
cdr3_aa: CASSLRTGVNTEAFF
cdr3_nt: TGCGCCAGCAGCTTACGGACAGGTGTGAACACTGAAGCTTTCTTT

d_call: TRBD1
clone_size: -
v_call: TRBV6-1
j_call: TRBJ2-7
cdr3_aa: CASSEGQGIPYEQYF
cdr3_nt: TGTGCCAGCAGTGAAGGACAGGGGATTCCCTACGAGCAGTACTTC

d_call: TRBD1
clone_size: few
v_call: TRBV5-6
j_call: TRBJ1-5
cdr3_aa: CASSSDRGHSNQPQHF
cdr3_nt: TGTGCCAGCAGCTCCGACAGGGGGCATAGCAATCAGCCCCAGCATTTT

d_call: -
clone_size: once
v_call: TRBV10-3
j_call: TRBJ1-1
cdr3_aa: CAIKGGGTEAFF
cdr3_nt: TGTGCCATCAAGGGGGGGGGCACTGAAGCTTTCTTT

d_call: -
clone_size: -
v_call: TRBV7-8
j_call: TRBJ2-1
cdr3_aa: CASSLTRGSYNEQFF
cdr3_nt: TGTGCCAGCAGCTTAACCAGAGGCTCCTACAATGAGCAGTTCTTC

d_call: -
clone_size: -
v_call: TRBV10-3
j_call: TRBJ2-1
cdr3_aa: CATPKITERVNNEQFF
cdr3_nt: TGTGCCACCCCTAAAATTACAGAACGTGTGAACAATGAGCAGTTCTTC

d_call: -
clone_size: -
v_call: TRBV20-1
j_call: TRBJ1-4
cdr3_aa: CSASRQALGEKLFF
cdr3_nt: TGCAGTGCTAGTCGACAGGCCCTAGGCGAAAAACTGTTTTTT

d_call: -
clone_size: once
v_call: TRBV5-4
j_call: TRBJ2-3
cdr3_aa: CASSFRGTDTQYF
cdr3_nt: TGTGCCAGCAGCTTCAGGGGCACAGATACGCAGTATTTT

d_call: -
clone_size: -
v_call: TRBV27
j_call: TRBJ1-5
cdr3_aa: CASGGVEPQHF
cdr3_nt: TGTGCCAGCGGGGGGGTCGAGCCCCAGCATTTT

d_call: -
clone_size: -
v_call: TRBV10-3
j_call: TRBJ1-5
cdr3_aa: CAIRSGESNQPQHF
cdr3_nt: TGTGCCATCAGGTCAGGGGAAAGCAATCAGCCCCAGCATTTT

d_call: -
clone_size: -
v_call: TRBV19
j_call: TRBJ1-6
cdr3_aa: CASSIVSGAGNSPLHF
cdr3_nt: TGTGCCAGTAGTATAGTATCAGGGGCCGGAAATTCACCCCTCCACTTT

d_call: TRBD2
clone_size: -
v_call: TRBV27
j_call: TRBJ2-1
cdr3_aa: CASSLGTSGRAQFF
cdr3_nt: TGTGCCAGCAGTTTGGGGACTAGCGGGAGGGCTCAGTTCTTC

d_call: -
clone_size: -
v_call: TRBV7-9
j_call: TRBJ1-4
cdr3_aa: CASSFLGRSLLQGEKLFF
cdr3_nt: TGTGCCAGCAGCTTTCTCGGTAGATCTCTACTACAGGGTGAAAAACTGTTTTTT

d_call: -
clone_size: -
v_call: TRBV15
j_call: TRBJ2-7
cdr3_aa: CATSRLDRGSYEQYF
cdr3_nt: TGTGCCACCAGCAGGTTAGACAGAGGCTCCTACGAGCAGTACTTC

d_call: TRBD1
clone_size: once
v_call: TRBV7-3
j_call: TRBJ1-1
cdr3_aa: CASSPKGQGGSEAFF
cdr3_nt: TGTGCCAGCAGCCCGAAGGGACAGGGCGGCTCTGAAGCTTTCTTT

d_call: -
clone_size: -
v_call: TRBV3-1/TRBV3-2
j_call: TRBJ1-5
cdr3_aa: CASSQIPRQPQHF
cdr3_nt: TGTGCCAGCAGCCAAATTCCCCGGCAGCCCCAGCATTTT

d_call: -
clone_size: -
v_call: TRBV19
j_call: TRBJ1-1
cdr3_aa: CASSIPPGDTEAFF
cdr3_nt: TGTGCCAGTAGTATCCCCCCGGGGGACACTGAAGCTTTCTTT

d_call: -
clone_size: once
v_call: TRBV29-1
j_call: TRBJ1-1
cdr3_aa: CSVVYSQGTEAFF
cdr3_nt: TGCAGCGTTGTGTACAGCCAGGGCACTGAAGCTTTCTTT

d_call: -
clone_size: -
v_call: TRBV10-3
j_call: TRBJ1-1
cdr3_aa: CAISAGVHTEAFF
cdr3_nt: TGTGCCATCAGTGCAGGGGTTCACACTGAAGCTTTCTTT

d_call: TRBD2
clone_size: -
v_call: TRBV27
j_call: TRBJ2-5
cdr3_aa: CASSFSGRAETQYF
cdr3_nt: TGTGCCAGCAGTTTCAGCGGGAGGGCAGAGACCCAGTACTTC

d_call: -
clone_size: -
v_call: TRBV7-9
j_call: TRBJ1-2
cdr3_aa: CAGGGDGYTF
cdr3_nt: TGTGCCGGGGGAGGAGATGGCTACACCTTC

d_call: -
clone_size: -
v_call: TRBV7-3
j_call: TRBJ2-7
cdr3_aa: CASSPQRGGKGSEQYF
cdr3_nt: TGTGCCAGCAGCCCGCAAAGAGGCGGGAAGGGCTCCGAGCAGTACTTC

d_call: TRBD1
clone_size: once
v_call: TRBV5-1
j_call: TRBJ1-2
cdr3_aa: CASKGQGASSAYGYTF
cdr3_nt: TGCGCCAGCAAAGGGCAGGGGGCTTCCTCGGCATATGGCTACACCTTC

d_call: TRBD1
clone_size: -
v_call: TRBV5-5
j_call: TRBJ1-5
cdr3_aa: CASSLGDRGAQPQHF
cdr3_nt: TGTGCCAGCAGCTTGGGGGACAGGGGAGCTCAGCCCCAGCATTTT

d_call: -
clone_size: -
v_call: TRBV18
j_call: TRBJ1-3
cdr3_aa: CASSVLWAVTSGNTIYF
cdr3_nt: TGTGCCAGCTCTGTTCTCTGGGCAGTGACCTCTGGAAACACCATATATTTT